The 24 T cell receptor beta chains below come from one sample, sequenced in a study of cytomegalovirus exposure and HLA in healthy donors. PCR used 60 Vbeta primers and 13 Jbeta primers. Sequenced by immunoSEQ multiplex PCR; TCRdb stores in-frame clones only, minus some. The table records some 120,000 clones, about four fifths of them present only once. Sequencing was carried out using PBMCs. Receptor source: a middle-aged man in good health and CMV-seronegative.

The chain has TRBV7-2 and TRBJ1-1, with D maybe TRBD1 (6 bases). The V gene's germline CDR1 is SGHTA and CDR2 FQGNSA. The germline V and J ends were trimmed by 7 bases and 6 bases, with 15 bases remaining between them. The CDR3 runs 13 residues. CDR3 loop: CASTETGTSEAFF. Written as DNA, the CDR3 is TGTGCCAGCACGGAGACGGGGACATCTGAAGCTTTCTTT. The variable domain in full, with the rest retrieved from reference TRBV7-2 and TRBJ1-1, is GAGVSQSPSNKVTEKGKDVELRCDPISGHTALYWYRQSLGQGLEFLIYFQGNSAPDKSGLPSDRFSAERTGGSVSTLTIQRTQQEDSAVYLCASTETGTSEAFFGQGTRLTVV.

The chain links TRBV5-6 to TRBJ1-2; D might be TRBD1 (5 bases). This CDR3 is built from 15 residues. V was cut by 0 bases and J by 0 bases, with 9 bases left in between. Germline CDR1 SGHDT, CDR2 YYEEEE. As DNA, the CDR3 is TGTGCCAGCAGCTTGGGCGGGGGACCTAACTATGGCTACACCTTC. Translation gives CASSLGGGPNYGYTF. Full variable domain (rest looked up from reference TRBV5-6 and TRBJ1-2): DAGVTQSPTHLIKTRGQQVTLRCSPKSGHDTVSWYQQALGQGPQFIFQYYEEEERQRGNFPDRFSGHQFPNYSSELNVNALLLGDSALYLCASSLGGGPNYGYTFGSGTRLTVV.

This chain connects TRBV7-2 to TRBJ1-1; 9 nucleotides agree with TRBD1. Germline V gene data show CDR1 as SGHTA and CDR2 as FQGNSA. This CDR3 has 15 residues. J gave up 6 bases and V 5 bases, and 10 bases lay outside the gene matches. CDR3 DNA: TGTGCCAGCAGCCCGATTCCGGGACAGGGAGCTGAAGCTTTCTTT. It translates to CASSPIPGQGAEAFF. The full variable domain, rest sourced from reference TRBV7-2 and TRBJ1-1, is GAGVSQSPSNKVTEKGKDVELRCDPISGHTALYWYRQSLGQGLEFLIYFQGNSAPDKSGLPSDRFSAERTGGSVSTLTIQRTQQEDSAVYLCASSPIPGQGAEAFFGQGTRLTVV.

This clone was seen just once. The V and J genes are TRBV11-1 and TRBJ2-7, with unresolved D. Germline assignment: CDR1 SGHAT and CDR2 FQDESV (reference sequence). V shed 6 bases and J shed 4 bases, with 10 bases lying between them. The CDR3 has 12 residues. Here the CDR3 reads CASRLPGYEQYF. CDR3 coding DNA: TGTGCCAGCAGACTACCCGGGTACGAGCAGTACTTC. The variable domain in full, with the rest retrieved from reference TRBV11-1 and TRBJ2-7, is EAEVAQSPRYKITEKSQAVAFWCDPISGHATLYWYRQILGQGPELLVQFQDESVVDDSQLPKDRFSAERLKGVDSTLKIQPAELGDSAMYLCASRLPGYEQYFGPGTRLTVT.

The V call is TRBV9, the J call TRBJ2-7, with D perhaps TRBD1 (5 bases). The CDR3 runs to 14 residues. Germline CDR1 is SGDLS and CDR2 is YYNGEE. Between the trimmed V and J ends, which lost 5 bases and 6 bases, there was a span of 18 bases. CDR3 nucleotide sequence: TGTGCCAGCAGGCTCGTGGCAGGGAATGTCGAGCAGTACTTC. Translation gives CASRLVAGNVEQYF.

The rearrangement joins TRBV7-3 to TRBJ2-1, with 11 bases that match TRBD1. The CDR3 is 15 amino acids. Germline CDR1 reads SGHTA; CDR2 reads FQGTGA. V trimming: 4 bases; J trimming: 9 bases; junction bases outside the gene matches: 8. The CDR3 loop reads CASSSGQGAYSEQFF. The DNA of the CDR3 is TGTGCCAGCAGCTCCGGACAGGGGGCGTATAGTGAGCAGTTCTTC. Complete variable domain (other parts from reference TRBV7-3 and TRBJ2-1): GAGVSQTPSNKVTEKGKYVELRCDPISGHTALYWYRQSLGQGPEFLIYFQGTGAADDSGLPNDRFFAVRPEGSVSTLKIQRTERGDSAVYLCASSSGQGAYSEQFFGPGTRLTVL.

V usage is TRBV10-3 and J usage is TRBJ2-7, with 8 bases fitting TRBD1. Germline assignment: CDR1 ENHRY and CDR2 SYGVKD. This CDR3 has 15 residues. The ends lost 7 bases at V and 7 bases at J; junction bases unmatched: 15. The CDR3 DNA reads TGTGCCATCACCGAGTTCGGACAGGGAAAGGGTGAGCAGTACTTC. Its translation: CAITEFGQGKGEQYF.

J is TRBJ2-7 and V is TRBV4-3; D gene unclear. Germline CDR1 and CDR2: LGHNA and YSLEER. This CDR3 spans 16 amino acids. Trimming left V 1 base short and J 5 bases short, with 18 bases between. The CDR3 nucleotides read TGCGCCAGCAGCCAAGGATCCATAGTGACTTTGGACGAGCAGTACTTC. This encodes CASSQGSIVTLDEQYF.

The chain recombines TRBV30 with TRBJ1-1, with D maybe TRBD1 (6 bases). Germline CDR1 GTSNPN, CDR2 SVGIG (reference sequence). CDR3 length equals 13 residues. The V gene lost 0 bases and the J gene lost 7 bases, with 12 bases spanning the gap. CDR3 in amino acids: CAWSVRRGSEAFF. The DNA of the CDR3 is TGTGCCTGGAGTGTACGCAGGGGAAGTGAAGCTTTCTTT. The full variable domain, in which reference TRBV30 and TRBJ1-1 provide the parts outside the CDR3, is SQTIHQWPATLVQPVGSPLSLECTVEGTSNPNLYWYRQAAGRGLQLLFYSVGIGQISSEVPQNLSASRPQDRQFILSSKKLLLSDSGFYLCAWSVRRGSEAFFGQGTRLTVV.

V is TRBV5-1 and J is TRBJ1-1; D perhaps matches TRBD1 (5 bases). Between the trimmed V and J ends, which lost 0 bases and 3 bases, there was a span of 9 bases. Germline-derived CDR1 and CDR2 are SGHRS and YFSETQ. The CDR3 contains 14 residues. The CDR3 DNA sequence: TGCGCCAGCAGCTTGGGGGGAGGGGACACTGAAGCTTTCTTT. Translating it yields CASSLGGGDTEAFF.

J is TRBJ1-2 and V is TRBV27, with unresolved D. Trimming pared 4 bases from V and 4 bases from J, leaving 10 bases between. The CDR3 is 13 residues long. Germline CDR1 MNHEY, CDR2 SMNVEV (reference sequence). The CDR3 region is CASSWGASYGYTF. The CDR3 DNA reads as TGTGCCAGCAGTTGGGGAGCCTCCTATGGCTACACCTTC.

The rearrangement links TRBV19 to TRBJ1-1; TRBD1 might be the D (6 bases). The germline V gene has CDR1 LNHDA and CDR2 SQIVND (reference sequence). The germline V and J ends were trimmed by 1 base and 4 bases, with 10 bases remaining between them. The CDR3 is 14 residues long. The CDR3 DNA follows: TGTGCCAGTAGTATAGGGGGGCGGGTCACTGAAGCTTTCTTT. Protein: CASSIGGRVTEAFF.

This clone was counted only a few times. The chain combines TRBV6-1 with TRBJ2-5, with 10 bases identical to TRBD2. CDR1 is MNHNS and CDR2 is SASEGT in the germline V gene. The CDR3 is 15 residues long. Losses at the gene ends were 8 bases for V and 4 bases for J; bases not matched to a gene: 10. The CDR3 sequence is CASVSAGGPRETQYF. In DNA form, the CDR3 reads TGTGCCAGCGTTTCAGCGGGGGGGCCCAGAGAGACCCAGTACTTC.

This clone was recorded a few times. The chain carries TRBV11-2 and TRBJ1-3, with TRBD1 identical over 7 bases. The CDR3 has 14 residues. J lost 3 bases, V lost 5 bases, and 4 bases had no gene match. The germline CDR1 and CDR2 sequences are SGHAT and FQNNGV. CDR3 region: CASSPDRLGNTIYF. Here the CDR3 DNA reads TGTGCCAGCAGCCCGGACAGGCTTGGAAACACCATATATTTT.

The chain couples TRBV6-6 to TRBJ1-2; 7 bases match TRBD1. Per the germline V gene, CDR1 is MNHNY and CDR2 is SVGAGI (reference sequence). V lost 1 base, J lost 8 bases, and 4 bases stayed unmatched. The CDR3 is 13 amino acids. The CDR3 is CASSYLTGPGYTF. CDR3 in DNA: TGTGCCAGCAGTTACTTGACAGGGCCGGGCTACACCTTC.

V gene TRBV7-9 combines with J gene TRBJ1-6, with D perhaps TRBD1 (5 bases). Per germline, CDR1 SEHNR and CDR2 FQNEAQ (reference sequence). This CDR3 spans 14 amino acids. Trimming took 1 base from V and 6 from J, leaving 7 bases between them. CDR3 bases: TGTGCCAGCAGCTTAGAACAGGTTAATTCACCCCTCCACTTT. Protein: CASSLEQVNSPLHF.

The rearrangement links TRBV9 to TRBJ1-1; D remains unclear. This CDR3 has 14 amino acids. V was trimmed by 0 bases and J by 3 bases, leaving 9 bases between them. Germline CDR1 reads SGDLS; CDR2 reads YYNGEE. The CDR3 reads CASSVETRYTEAFF. The CDR3 coding sequence is TGTGCCAGCAGCGTAGAGACAAGGTACACTGAAGCTTTCTTT.

The chain is built from TRBV4-3 and TRBJ1-2; 7 nucleotides line up with TRBD1. Trimming took 0 bases from V and 10 from J; bases not matched to a gene: 11. The V gene's germline CDR1 is LGHNA and CDR2 YSLEER. CDR3 length equals 15 residues. This chain's CDR3 is CASSQDQGGGSVYTF. The CDR3 region has the DNA TGCGCCAGCAGCCAAGACCAGGGGGGTGGGAGTGTCTACACCTTC.

This chain links TRBV5-1 with TRBJ1-1; TRBD1 might be the D (5 bases). Trimming pared 3 bases from V and 4 bases from J, leaving 10 bases between. Germline V gives CDR1 SGHRS, CDR2 YFSETQ. The CDR3 is 13 residues long. The CDR3 is CASSSAGGTEAFF. DNA for the CDR3: TGCGCCAGCAGCTCCGCGGGGGGCACTGAAGCTTTCTTT.

The chain recombines TRBV7-9 with TRBJ2-7; D not certain. Germline V CDR1 and CDR2: SEHNR, FQNEAQ (reference sequence). The CDR3 has 12 amino acids. The germline V and J ends were trimmed by 3 bases and 6 bases, with 9 bases remaining between them. The CDR3 is CASSFDLGEQYF. In DNA form, the CDR3 reads TGTGCCAGCAGCTTCGACTTAGGCGAGCAGTACTTC. The full variable domain, its missing parts supplied by reference TRBV7-9 and TRBJ2-7, is DTGVSQNPRHKITKRGQNVTFRCDPISEHNRLYWYRQTLGQGPEFLTYFQNEAQLEKSRLLSDRFSAERPKGSFSTLEIQRTEQGDSAMYLCASSFDLGEQYFGPGTRLTVT.

The chain has TRBV11-2 and TRBJ2-6, with 9 bases lining up with TRBD1. Germline assignment: CDR1 SGHAT and CDR2 FQNNGV. V was pared by 5 bases and J by 4 bases, with 6 bases of the junction left unmatched. CDR3 size: 16 residues. CDR3 nucleotides: TGTGCCAGCAGCAAGGGACAGGGTAACGGGGCCAACGTCCTGACTTTC. Protein sequence: CASSKGQGNGANVLTF. Combining the CDR3 with reference TRBV11-2 and TRBJ2-6 gives the whole variable domain EAGVAQSPRYKIIEKRQSVAFWCNPISGHATLYWYQQILGQGPKLLIQFQNNGVVDDSQLPKDRFSAERLKGVDSTLKIQPAKLEDSAVYLCASSKGQGNGANVLTFGAGSRLTVL.

The count of this clone is one. The genes are TRBV28 and TRBJ2-7; 7 nucleotides match TRBD1. Looked up from germline, CDR1 is MDHEN and CDR2 is SYDVKM. The CDR3 covers 13 residues. The V and J ends lost 9 bases and 0 bases, in that order; junction bases with no gene match: 5. CDR3 region: CARTGPSSYEQYF. The DNA for the CDR3 is TGTGCCAGGACAGGGCCGAGCTCCTACGAGCAGTACTTC.

This clone was counted a few times. The CDR3, as DNA: TGTGCCAGCAGGAGACAGGGCAATGAGCAGTTCTTC. Encoded protein: CASRRQGNEQFF. V and J are TRBV2 and TRBJ2-1, with 7 bases lining up with TRBD1. After removal of 6 bases from V and 6 bases from J, the junction contained 2 bases not matched to a gene. The length of the CDR3 is 12 residues. CDR1 SNHLY and CDR2 FYNNEI come from the germline V gene.

Only a few counts were recorded for this clone. The J gene is TRBJ1-1, the V gene TRBV7-9; D call uncertain. Trimming took off 1 base at V and 8 bases at J, with 8 bases between the two ends. The CDR3 sequence is 12 residues long. Germline lookup yields CDR1 SEHNR and CDR2 FQNEAQ (reference sequence). The chain's CDR3 is CASSLGFREAFF. CDR3 nucleotide sequence: TGTGCCAGCAGCTTAGGCTTCAGAGAAGCTTTCTTT.